Below, 2 T cell receptor beta chains from the same sample are listed, as sequenced in a study of T cell changes during pregnancy in multiple sclerosis. The table came from immunoSEQ multiplex PCR; TCRdb's copy has only in-frame clones and leaves some out. The profile shows 40,000 to 50,000 clones, about 91% of them singletons. The input for sequencing was CD4+ T cells from peripheral blood mononuclear cells, taken after pregnancy. The receptor source for this set is a female donor in good health, enrolled as a control in a pregnancy study.

The rearrangement links TRBV5-1 to TRBJ1-6, with 9 bases aligning to TRBD1. The germline CDR1 and CDR2 sequences are SGHRS and YFSETQ. CDR3 length: 17 amino acids. Germline trimming cut 5 bases from V and 6 bases from J; bases unmatched to any gene: 12. This chain's CDR3 is CASRLIPGQGPNSPLHF. CDR3 bases: TGCGCCAGCAGACTAATCCCGGGACAGGGACCTAATTCACCCCTCCACTTT.

The chain uses TRBV30 and TRBJ1-3; D unresolved. CDR3 length: 16 residues. The V and J ends lost 0 bases and 0 bases respectively, with 12 bases between them. CDR1 and CDR2 (germline): GTSNPN, SVGIG (reference sequence). The CDR3 DNA is TGTGCCTGGAGTGTACTCGGAGGTCACTCTGGAAACACCATATATTTT. As protein: CAWSVLGGHSGNTIYF.